This T cell receptor beta chain was found in a study of T cells in Graves' hyperthyroidism and ophthalmopathy (dated by TCRdb to between 2019 and 2020). As for the study more broadly: Peripheral blood was sampled at the time of initial diagnosis, prior to any treatment. The paper reports TCR Vbeta CDR3 sequencing of approximately 140 peripheral blood samples: around 41 ophthalmopathy, approximately 74 hyperthyroidism and approximately 17 progressor patients. For training and testing, the 80 to 100 patients in the discovery cohort were randomly divided in a 7:3 ratio. Whether ophthalmopathy could be predicted prospectively was tested in an independent validation cohort made up of 18 to 20 hyperthyroidism patients plus 17 patients who later progressed to ophthalmopathy. To identify TCR V-J signatures that set the groups apart, the researchers used a discovery cohort of 100 or so patients, made up of under 50 with Graves' ophthalmopathy and some 58 with stable Graves' hyperthyroidism. Following sampling, methimazole starting at 30 mg daily was given to hyperthyroidism patients, and high-dose intravenous methylprednisolone was given to ophthalmopathy patients. Thyroid tissue and blood T-cell repertoires from six Graves' hyperthyroidism patients were also compared in the study. What the work shows at the level of the full study, not this receptor alone: During validation, the model predicted progression to ophthalmopathy a median of roughly six months ahead of onset, with almost 71% sensitivity and 72% to 80% specificity. In cross-validation, a model built on a 13 V-J signature told ophthalmopathy apart from stable hyperthyroidism with 85% to 90% sensitivity and 81% to 82% specificity, and in testing the same model reached 80%/75%. No statistical method was used to set the sample size in advance, and investigators knew the group allocation. Blood samples also contained most of the expanded thyroid clonotypes (frequency above 0.001), which suggests that blood repertoires may reflect thyroid immune responses.

A patient counted as having stable Graves' hyperthyroidism if no progression to ophthalmopathy occurred over 18 months of follow-up. Hyperthyroidism patients were newly diagnosed, had a disease duration of under 2 months, and were aged 18 to 65 years. Any patient with an uncontrolled infection, another autoimmune disease, pregnancy or lactation was excluded. Clinical symptoms, serum thyroxine and TRAb, thyroid ultrasound, and orbital computed tomography formed the basis for the diagnoses. PBMCs were separated from roughly 10 ml of fresh peripheral blood using Ficoll-Paque density gradient centrifugation. Total RNA was extracted with Trizol reagent, and quality was checked on an Agilent 2100 Bioanalyzer. The TCR beta CDR3 regions were amplified from RNA transcripts. The first round of RT-PCR for the TCR CDR3 was performed with the HTBI primer set and the Qiagen OneStep RT-PCR kit. A second multiplex PCR round built the libraries, followed by size selection and purification. Sequencing of the libraries was done on an Illumina HiSeq2000 using paired-end 100 bp reads. The original pipeline was this. SOAPnuke was used to process the raw data, throwing out any read that contained adapters or uncalled bases, had a mean Phred below 15, or lacked an exact constant-primer or identifier match. High-quality paired reads were merged using COPE v1.2.5, and each unique nucleotide sequence was defined as a clonotype. Clonotypes were aligned to IMGT TRBV, TRBD and TRBJ reference segments using MiTCR v1.1. The analysis was restricted to V-J combinations with a frequency above 0.0001, which together covered 99% to 99.2% of the repertoires. A TCS score was defined as the ratio of F50 (clonal expansion) to E x V (chaos), with BLOSUM62-based TCRdist applied between CDR3 peptides within each V-J. Welch's t-statistics and random forest reduced 500 to 550 V-J features to under 15, which were used in a naive Bayes classifier (R e1071). TCRdb reran the public reads through fastp at Q25 and MiXCR, keeping productive beta chains. Each record represents a unique CDR3 protein, reported with the most common genes and DNA among its rows. Clone size and V and J calls follow TCRdb, not the original study. The sample table lists approximately 410,000 distinct CDR3 sequences, around 15% of them with a count of one. The ten largest clones represent 5% to 6% of the sample.

Regarding this clonotype: What this receptor recognizes is not known. No per-base quality is available; no much larger clone lies one base away.

CDR3 length: 15 amino acids, cysteine to phenylalanine. The read is trimmed to its CDR3 DNA, 45 bases read in frame from base 1. The germline V gene gives CDR1 as MDHEN and CDR2 as SYDVKM. Trimming accounts for 3 bases at V and 6 bases at J, while the number of junction bases matched to no gene is 5. This receptor was taken from a woman aged 18 to 35 with Graves' hyperthyroidism. The chain is made from TRBV28 and TRBJ2-1, with 10 bases aligning to TRBD1. The material sequenced was blood. The nucleotide sequence is given as TGTGCCAGCAGTTTCTGGGGGGACAGGGGCAATGAGCAGTTCTTC. It is translated as CASSFWGDRGNEQFF. Supplemented by the reference TRBV28 and TRBJ2-1 proteins around the CDR3, the complete variable domain is DVKVTQSSRYLVKRTGEKVFLECVQDMDHENMFWYRQDPGLGLRLIYFSYDVKMKEKGDIPEGYSVSREKKERFSLILESASTNQTSMYLCASSFWGDRGNEQFFGPGTRLTVL.